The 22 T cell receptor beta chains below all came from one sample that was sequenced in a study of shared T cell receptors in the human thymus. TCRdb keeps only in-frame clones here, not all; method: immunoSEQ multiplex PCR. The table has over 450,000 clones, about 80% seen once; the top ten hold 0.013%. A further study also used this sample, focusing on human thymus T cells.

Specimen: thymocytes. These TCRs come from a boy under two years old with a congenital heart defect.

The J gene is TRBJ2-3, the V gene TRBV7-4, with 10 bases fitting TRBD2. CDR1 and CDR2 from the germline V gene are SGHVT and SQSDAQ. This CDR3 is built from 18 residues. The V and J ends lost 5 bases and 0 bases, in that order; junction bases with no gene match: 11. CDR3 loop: CASSPSTSGVPSTDTQYF. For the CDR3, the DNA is TGTGCCAGCAGCCCAAGCACTAGCGGGGTGCCTAGCACAGATACGCAGTATTTT.

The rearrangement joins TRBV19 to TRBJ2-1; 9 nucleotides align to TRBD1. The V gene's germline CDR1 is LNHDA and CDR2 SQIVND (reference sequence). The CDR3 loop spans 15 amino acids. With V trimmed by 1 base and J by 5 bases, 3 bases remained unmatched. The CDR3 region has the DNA TGTGCCAGTAGTATAGGGGGACAGGGTAACAATGAGCAGTTCTTC. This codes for CASSIGGQGNNEQFF.

The CDR3 here is CASKPGRLAFF. The CDR3 DNA follows: TGTGCCAGCAAACCTGGGCGTCTGGCTTTCTTT. This sequence joins TRBV7-4 and TRBJ1-1; D is ambiguous. Per the germline V gene, CDR1 is SGHVT and CDR2 is SQSDAQ. The CDR3 has 11 amino acids. The V gene lost 7 bases and the J gene lost 11 bases, with 14 bases spanning the gap.

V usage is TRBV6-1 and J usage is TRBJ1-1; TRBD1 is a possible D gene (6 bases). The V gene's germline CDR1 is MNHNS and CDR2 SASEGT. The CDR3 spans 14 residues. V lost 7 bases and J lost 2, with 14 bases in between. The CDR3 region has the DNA TGTGCCAGCACTGGGGGACATCCCAACACTGAAGCTTTCTTT. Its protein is CASTGGHPNTEAFF.

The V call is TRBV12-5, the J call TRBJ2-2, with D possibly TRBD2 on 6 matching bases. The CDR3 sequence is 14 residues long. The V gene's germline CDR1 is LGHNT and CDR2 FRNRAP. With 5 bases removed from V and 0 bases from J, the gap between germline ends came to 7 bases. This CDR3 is CASGPGANTGELFF. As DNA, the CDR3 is TGTGCTAGTGGTCCGGGAGCGAACACCGGGGAGCTGTTTTTT.

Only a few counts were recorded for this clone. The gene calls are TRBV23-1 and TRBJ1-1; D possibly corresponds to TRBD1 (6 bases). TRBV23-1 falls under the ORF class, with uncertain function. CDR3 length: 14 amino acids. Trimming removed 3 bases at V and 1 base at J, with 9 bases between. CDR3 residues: CASSQPGQNTEAFF. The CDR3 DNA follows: TGCGCCAGCAGTCAGCCGGGACAGAACACTGAAGCTTTCTTT.

The CDR3 DNA reads as TGCGCCAGCAGCCAAGATTGGACAGGCCGACAGCCCCAGCATTTT. Amino acids: CASSQDWTGRQPQHF. The J gene is TRBJ1-5, the V gene TRBV4-3; 7 positions match TRBD1. The CDR3 runs to 15 residues. With 0 bases clipped from V and 7 bases from J, the junction kept 6 bases outside the gene matches. CDR1 and CDR2 (germline): LGHNA, YSLEER.

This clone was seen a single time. CDR3 sequence: CASSLVLAGGDEQFF. CDR3 coding DNA: TGTGCCAGCAGCTTGGTCTTAGCGGGAGGCGATGAGCAGTTCTTC. This chain uses TRBV5-8 with TRBJ2-1, with 10 bases lining up with TRBD2. This CDR3 comprises 15 residues. Trimming took 0 bases from V and 8 from J; bases not matched to a gene: 5. Germline CDR1 is SGHTS and CDR2 is YDEGEE. The full variable domain, with the rest looked up from reference TRBV5-8 and TRBJ2-1, is EAGVTQSPTHLIKTRGQQATLRCSPISGHTSVYWYQQALGLGLQFLLWYDEGEERNRGNFPPRFSGRQFPNYSSELNVNALELEDSALYLCASSLVLAGGDEQFFGPGTRLTVL.

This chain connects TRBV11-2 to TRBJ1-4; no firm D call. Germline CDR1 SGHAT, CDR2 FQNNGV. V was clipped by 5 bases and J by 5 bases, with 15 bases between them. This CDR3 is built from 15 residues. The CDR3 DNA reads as TGTGCCAGCAGCCTTGCTGCCGGTCTAAATGAAAAACTGTTTTTT. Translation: CASSLAAGLNEKLFF.

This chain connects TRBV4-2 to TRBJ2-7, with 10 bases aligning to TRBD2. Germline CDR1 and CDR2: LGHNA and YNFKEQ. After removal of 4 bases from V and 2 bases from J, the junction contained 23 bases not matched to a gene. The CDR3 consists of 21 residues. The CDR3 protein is CASSRRLWTSGASGFPYEQYF. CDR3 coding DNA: TGTGCCAGCAGCCGACGGCTCTGGACTAGCGGAGCTAGCGGGTTCCCCTACGAGCAGTACTTC.

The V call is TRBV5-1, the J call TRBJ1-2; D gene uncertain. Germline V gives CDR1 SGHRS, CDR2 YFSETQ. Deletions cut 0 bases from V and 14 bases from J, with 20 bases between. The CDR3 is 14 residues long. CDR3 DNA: TGCGCCAGCAGCTTGGGTCGCGTCTTTATGGCTAGAACCTTC. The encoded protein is CASSLGRVFMARTF.

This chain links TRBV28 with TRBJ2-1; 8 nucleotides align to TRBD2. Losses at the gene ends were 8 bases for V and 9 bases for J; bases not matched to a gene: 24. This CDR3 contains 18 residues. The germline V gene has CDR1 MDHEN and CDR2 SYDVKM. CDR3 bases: TGTGCCAGCGGGACTAGACACGAGTCCGTGCCGACGTCGGGTGAGCAGTTCTTC. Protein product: CASGTRHESVPTSGEQFF.

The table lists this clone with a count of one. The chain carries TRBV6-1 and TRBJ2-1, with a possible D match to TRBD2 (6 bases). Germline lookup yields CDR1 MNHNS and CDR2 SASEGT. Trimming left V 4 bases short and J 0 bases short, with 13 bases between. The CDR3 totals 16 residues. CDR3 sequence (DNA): TGTGCCAGCAGTGTAACTTTGCGGGACTCCTACAATGAGCAGTTCTTC. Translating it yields CASSVTLRDSYNEQFF.

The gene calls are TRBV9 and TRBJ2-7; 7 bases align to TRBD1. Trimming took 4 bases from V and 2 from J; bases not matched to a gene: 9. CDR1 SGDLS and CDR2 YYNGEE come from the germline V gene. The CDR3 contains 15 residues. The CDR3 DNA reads TGTGCCAGCAGCCCTCGGGACAGCGTGACCTACGAGCAGTACTTC. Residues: CASSPRDSVTYEQYF.

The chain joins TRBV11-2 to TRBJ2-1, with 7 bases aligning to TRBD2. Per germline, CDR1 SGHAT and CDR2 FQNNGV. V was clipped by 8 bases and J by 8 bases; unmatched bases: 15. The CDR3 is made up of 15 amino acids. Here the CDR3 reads CASSPPGLGPDEQFF. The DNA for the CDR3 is TGTGCCAGCTCCCCCCCCGGACTAGGCCCCGATGAGCAGTTCTTC.

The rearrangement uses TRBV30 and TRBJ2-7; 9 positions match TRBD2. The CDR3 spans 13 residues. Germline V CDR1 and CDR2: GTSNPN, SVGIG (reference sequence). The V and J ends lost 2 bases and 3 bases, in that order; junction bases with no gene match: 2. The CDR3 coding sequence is TGTGCCTGGAGTCCTAGCGGGAACTACGAGCAGTACTTC. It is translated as CAWSPSGNYEQYF. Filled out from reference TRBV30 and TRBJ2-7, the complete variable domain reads SQTIHQWPATLVQPVGSPLSLECTVEGTSNPNLYWYRQAAGRGLQLLFYSVGIGQISSEVPQNLSASRPQDRQFILSSKKLLLSDSGFYLCAWSPSGNYEQYFGPGTRLTVT.

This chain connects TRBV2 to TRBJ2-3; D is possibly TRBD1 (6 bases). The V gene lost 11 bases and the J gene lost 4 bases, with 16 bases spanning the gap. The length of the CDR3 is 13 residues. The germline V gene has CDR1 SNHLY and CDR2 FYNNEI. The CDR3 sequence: CAGSRGEADTQYF. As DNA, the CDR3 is TGTGCCGGCTCCAGGGGCGAGGCAGATACGCAGTATTTT.

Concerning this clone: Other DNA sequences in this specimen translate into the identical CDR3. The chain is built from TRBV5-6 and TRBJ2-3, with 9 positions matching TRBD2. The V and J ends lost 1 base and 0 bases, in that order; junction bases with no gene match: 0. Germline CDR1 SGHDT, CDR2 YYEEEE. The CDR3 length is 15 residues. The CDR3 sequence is CASSLTSGSTDTQYF. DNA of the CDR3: TGTGCCAGCAGCTTGACTAGCGGGAGCACAGATACGCAGTATTTT. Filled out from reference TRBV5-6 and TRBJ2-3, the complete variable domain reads DAGVTQSPTHLIKTRGQQVTLRCSPKSGHDTVSWYQQALGQGPQFIFQYYEEEERQRGNFPDRFSGHQFPNYSSELNVNALLLGDSALYLCASSLTSGSTDTQYFGPGTRLTVL.

The CDR3 DNA reads TGTGCCATCAGTACAGGTTCCGCCTCCTACGAGCAGTACTTC. As protein: CAISTGSASYEQYF. V and J are TRBV10-3 and TRBJ2-7; a possible D gene is TRBD1 (5 bases). This CDR3 comprises 14 residues. V shed 5 bases and J shed 0 bases, with 11 bases lying between them. Germline CDR1 reads ENHRY; CDR2 reads SYGVKD.

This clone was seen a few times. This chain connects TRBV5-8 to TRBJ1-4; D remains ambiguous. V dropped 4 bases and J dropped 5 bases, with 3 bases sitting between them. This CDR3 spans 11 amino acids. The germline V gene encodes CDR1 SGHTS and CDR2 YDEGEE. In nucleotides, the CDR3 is TGTGCCAGCAGCCTGAATGAAAAACTGTTTTTT. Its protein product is CASSLNEKLFF.

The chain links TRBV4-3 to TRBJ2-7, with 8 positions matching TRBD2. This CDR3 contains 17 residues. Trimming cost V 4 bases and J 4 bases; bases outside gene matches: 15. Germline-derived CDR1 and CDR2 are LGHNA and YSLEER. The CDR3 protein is CASSRLRGREDEYEQYF. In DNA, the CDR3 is TGCGCCAGCAGCCGCCTGCGGGGGCGGGAGGACGAGTACGAGCAGTACTTC.

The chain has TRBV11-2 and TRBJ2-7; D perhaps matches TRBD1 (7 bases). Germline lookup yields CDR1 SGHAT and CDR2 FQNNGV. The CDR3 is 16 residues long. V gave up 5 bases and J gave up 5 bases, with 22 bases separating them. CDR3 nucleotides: TGTGCCAGCAGCCCACCGGGAGACAGGGCCTCGAACGAGCAGTACTTC. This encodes CASSPPGDRASNEQYF.